This is a list of T cell receptor beta chains from one sample in a study of blood T cell repertoires in COVID-19. Sequenced by immunoSEQ multiplex PCR; TCRdb stores in-frame clones only, minus some. The sample records 60,000 to 75,000 clones, about 90% being singletons. Sequences were obtained from peripheral blood. These receptors were obtained from a man aged 60 to 75 with acute or convalescent COVID-19. CDR3s include the opening cysteine and the closing phenylalanine or tryptophan. A D gene is named only where the DNA matches it firmly. For some rows the clone size is stated as once, few or many, or as a class when expanded; others skip it.

J | V | D | size | DNA | CDR3
TRBJ2-7 | TRBV4-3 | TRBD1 | . | TGCGCCAGCAGCCAAGCGTACAGGGGAAGCTCCTACGAGCAGTACTTC | CASSQAYRGSSYEQYF
TRBJ2-2 | TRBV5-8 | TRBD1 | . | TGTGCCAGCAGCCGAACAGGGGGCTTGGACACCGGGGAGCTGTTTTTT | CASSRTGGLDTGELFF
TRBJ1-3 | TRBV4-3 | . | . | TGCGCCAGCAGCCAAGTGGGGAGGGGGGCATATGGAAACACCATATATTTT | CASSQVGRGAYGNTIYF
TRBJ2-3 | TRBV5-5 | TRBD1 | . | TGTGCCAGCAGCTTGGCCGGGACAGGGCATAGCACAGATACGCAGTATTTT | CASSLAGTGHSTDTQYF
TRBJ1-1 | TRBV18 | . | . | TGTGCCAGCTCACAGGAGTTGCTGACTGAAGCTTTCTTT | CASSQELLTEAFF
TRBJ1-2 | TRBV6-5 | TRBD1 | . | TGTGCCAGCAGTACCGACGACAGGGGGGCCCCCACCTTC | CASSTDDRGAPTF
TRBJ1-2 | TRBV6-5 | . | once | TGTGCCAGCAGGAACAGGGTACAGGGCTACACCTTC | CASRNRVQGYTF
TRBJ1-2 | TRBV21-1 | . | . | TGTGCCAGCAGCAAAATTGGGACTGCTAACTATGGCTACACCTTC | CASSKIGTANYGYTF
TRBJ2-1 | TRBV10-1 | TRBD2 | once | TGCGCCAGCAAAGTCACGGGAGGGAGTGAGCAGTTCTTC | CASKVTGGSEQFF
TRBJ2-7 | TRBV7-2 | . | . | TGTGCCAGCAGCTTTGGCAGACTCTACGAGCAGTACTTC | CASSFGRLYEQYF
TRBJ2-7 | TRBV5-8 | . | . | TGTGCCAGCAGCTTCGGAGGAACAGCCGGCGAGCAGTACTTC | CASSFGGTAGEQYF
TRBJ1-5 | TRBV27 | . | . | TGTGCCAGCAGTTTCCTGGGGGCCAATCAGCCCCAGCATTTT | CASSFLGANQPQHF
TRBJ1-1 | TRBV19 | TRBD1 | . | TGTGCCAGTAGAGCAGGGGGCGGCACTGAAGCTTTCTTT | CASRAGGGTEAFF
TRBJ1-5 | TRBV6-5 | . | . | TGTGCCAGCAGTCCCCTCAGAGGACACACCCAGCATTTT | CASSPLRGHTQHF
TRBJ1-5 | TRBV24-1 | . | . | TGTGCCACCAGTGAATCACTAACCAGCCAGCCCCAGCATTTT | CATSESLTSQPQHF
TRBJ2-7 | TRBV10-3 | TRBD2 | once | TGTGCCATCAATCCCGGCGGGAGTGACGAGCAGTACTTC | CAINPGGSDEQYF
TRBJ2-7 | TRBV29-1 | TRBD1 | . | TGCAGCGTTGAAGATGGGCGACAGGGGGCGGGGGAGCAGTACTTC | CSVEDGRQGAGEQYF
TRBJ2-5 | TRBV9 | TRBD2 | . | TGTGCCAGCAGCGTAAAGGCTAGCGGGGGGGCGGAGACCCAGTACTTC | CASSVKASGGAETQYF
TRBJ1-5 | TRBV30 | TRBD1 | . | TGTGCCTGGACAGGGGGCGGGAATCAGCCCCAGCATTTT | CAWTGGGNQPQHF
TRBJ1-1 | TRBV6-1 | . | many | TGTGCCAGCAGTGAAGTCCCCAGGAACACTGAAGCTTTCTTT | CASSEVPRNTEAFF